The clone carrying this T cell receptor (beta chain) has a handful of counts. Its specificity is not known. CDR3 size: 14 residues. Germline-derived CDR1 and CDR2 are SGHRS and YFSETQ. Trimming at V came to 3 bases and at J to 7 bases, leaving 1 base not matched to a gene. A library of TCRbeta sequences, prepared with unique molecular identifiers, was generated. TCRdb independently ran MiXCR on the PCR reads; one entry per CDR3 protein. The profile covers about 980,000 distinct CDR3 sequences, with about 29% appearing a single time and roughly 31% taken by the ten largest. The entry originates in a study of T-cell reconstitution after alpha-beta-depleted transplantation in children. Overall study results and limits: Several hundred expanded graft clones reportedly were the source of alpha-beta T cells about two months after transplant. A year post-transplant, T-cell counts and diversity derived mostly from newly produced T cells.

The receptor comes from a boy under two years old who had a stem cell transplant for SCID, so the T cells may come from the graft donor. The sample consisted of PBMCs, mostly from graft donor cells, taken 360 days after TCRalphabeta/CD19-depleted stem cell transplant. This chain uses TRBV5-1 with TRBJ1-6, with 10 bases lining up with TRBD1. The CDR3 spells CASSWTGGNSPLHF. The CDR3 DNA reads TGCGCCAGCAGCTGGACAGGGGGGAATTCACCCCTCCACTTT. Using reference TRBV5-1 and TRBJ1-6 for the parts outside the CDR3, the full variable domain is KAGVTQTPRYLIKTRGQQVTLSCSPISGHRSVSWYQQTPGQGLQFLFEYFSETQRNKGNFPGRFSGRQFSNSRSEMNVSTLELGDSALYLCASSWTGGNSPLHFGNGTRLTVT.